A single TCR beta chain is shown here with its context. Its antigen is currently unknown. CDR1 and CDR2 (germline): MGHRA, YSYEKL. This CDR3 region has 14 residues. V was trimmed by 1 base and J by 7 bases, leaving 14 bases between them. The record originates from a study of T cell responses to AZD1222 COVID-19 vaccine. General observations from the study: Baseline seropositivity occurred in only a handful of AZD1222 recipients.

The table came from immunoSEQ multiplex PCR; TCRdb's copy has only in-frame clones and leaves some out. The data show approximately 70,000 clones, 65% to 90% seen once. The source is an adult in good health. This chain links TRBV4-1 with TRBJ2-7; D is perhaps TRBD1 (6 bases). The specimen comprised peripheral blood, sampled on day 0 of AZD1222 vaccination. The CDR3 loop reads CASSQGSQGREQYF. The CDR3 nucleotides read TGCGCCAGCAGCCAAGGGAGTCAGGGGCGTGAGCAGTACTTC.